The 16 T cell receptor beta chains given below trace back to one sample, sequenced in a study of identical twins. From the 5' RACE reads, TCRdb called clonotypes with MiXCR, one entry per CDR3 protein. The sample contains approximately 500,000 distinct CDR3 sequences, about 24% of which appear only once. The sample was also linked to a second study, of T cells expressing NK-cell markers.

The sample comprised CD4+ T cells sorted from blood. The receptors shown here come from a woman aged 18 to 35 in good health.

This clonotype came up a few times. The V gene is TRBV5-1, the J gene TRBJ2-7; TRBD2 is a possible D gene (5 bases). The CDR3 is 14 amino acids. With 3 bases removed from V and 7 bases from J, the gap between germline ends came to 17 bases. The germline V gene has CDR1 SGHRS and CDR2 YFSETQ. The CDR3 here is CASSSSGMTGEQYF. The DNA for the CDR3 is TGCGCCAGCAGCTCCTCGGGAATGACGGGAGAGCAGTACTTC. Using reference TRBV5-1 and TRBJ2-7 for the parts outside the CDR3, the full variable domain is KAGVTQTPRYLIKTRGQQVTLSCSPISGHRSVSWYQQTPGQGLQFLFEYFSETQRNKGNFPGRFSGRQFSNSRSEMNVSTLELGDSALYLCASSSSGMTGEQYFGPGTRLTVT.

The chain is built from TRBV6-2 or TRBV6-3 and TRBJ2-4; D call uncertain. The CDR3 has 12 residues. CDR1 is MNHEY, CDR2 SVGEGT, per germline. Trimming shortened V by 6 bases and J by 6 bases, and 9 bases separated the two germline ends. The CDR3 bases are TGTGCCAGCAGCCCCCGTTCAAACATTCAGTACTTC. Its translation is CASSPRSNIQYF.

The genes are TRBV19 and TRBJ1-2, with D hard to call. Germline CDR1 and CDR2: LNHDA and SQIVND (reference sequence). The CDR3 runs 12 residues. V lost 5 bases and J lost 8, with 12 bases in between. The CDR3 DNA reads TGTGCCAGTAGTCCCCGGGAAAGGGGCTACACCTTC. It yields the protein CASSPRERGYTF.

The chain combines TRBV7-9 with TRBJ1-2; 7 nucleotides align to TRBD1. V dropped 5 bases and J dropped 4; count of bases not matched to a gene: 10. This CDR3 comprises 15 residues. The germline CDR1 and CDR2 sequences are SEHNR and FQNEAQ (reference sequence). CDR3 nucleotide sequence: TGTGCCAGCAGCCAATGGGACAGCCAATCCTATGGCTACACCTTC. Protein product: CASSQWDSQSYGYTF.

Only a few counts were recorded for this clonotype. The junction departs from germline at one end; a sequencing error may be responsible. The V and J genes are TRBV5-1 and TRBJ1-5, with a possible D match to TRBD1 (6 bases). The germline V gene has CDR1 SGHRS and CDR2 YFSETQ. This CDR3 is built from 20 residues. DNA for the CDR3: TGCGCCAGCAGTTTGGCCTACAACAGGGAAATGGTGTTTCGGTATCAGCCCCAGCATTTT. Translated, it gives CASSLAYNREMVFRYQPQHF.

This clonotype showed up just once. CDR3 DNA sequence: TGTGCCAGCAGTTACTCCTTGCGGGGGGGGGCAGATACGCAGTATTTT. Translating gives CASSYSLRGGADTQYF. V gene TRBV6-5 combines with J gene TRBJ2-3, with TRBD2 identical over 9 bases. In germline, CDR1 is MNHEY, CDR2 SVGAGI. The length of the CDR3 is 16 residues. Trimming took 0 bases from V and 4 from J; bases not matched to a gene: 5.

In this sample, this clonotype turned up a few times. This chain joins TRBV9 and TRBJ1-2, with TRBD1 as a possible D gene (5 bases). Trimming shortened V by 0 bases and J by 4 bases, and 16 bases separated the two germline ends. Looked up from germline, CDR1 is SGDLS and CDR2 is YYNGEE. The CDR3 runs to 16 residues. The CDR3 loop is CASSVAAGRGGYGYTF. CDR3 bases: TGTGCCAGCAGCGTAGCCGCGGGGAGGGGCGGCTATGGCTACACCTTC.

The chain uses TRBV5-5 and TRBJ1-2; D unclear. CDR1 is SGHKS and CDR2 is YYEKEE in the germline V gene (reference sequence). The germline V and J ends were trimmed by 2 bases and 0 bases, with 8 bases remaining between them. The CDR3 length is 14 residues. The DNA for the CDR3 is TGTGCCAGCAGCTTCCGACAAGCTAACTATGGCTACACCTTC. Encoded protein: CASSFRQANYGYTF.

The gene calls are TRBV20-1 and TRBJ2-6; D not certain. This CDR3 contains 16 residues. Germline CDR1 DFQATT, CDR2 SNEGSKA (reference sequence). Trimming removed 6 bases from V and 0 bases from J, with 15 bases in between. The CDR3 reads CSAAGPPSSGANVLTF. CDR3 DNA: TGCAGTGCCGCCGGCCCTCCAAGCTCTGGGGCCAACGTCCTGACTTTC.

This clonotype has at least ten counts. The chain carries TRBV9 and TRBJ1-3; D might be TRBD1 (6 bases). This CDR3 contains 14 residues. Germline values: CDR1 SGDLS, CDR2 YYNGEE. V lost 5 bases, J lost 1 base, and 10 bases lay in between. This chain's CDR3 is CASSLDRSGNTIYF. DNA of the CDR3: TGTGCCAGCAGTCTCGACAGGTCTGGAAACACCATATATTTT.

This clonotype has only one observation. This chain uses TRBV7-9 with TRBJ2-3; 8 bases are a match to TRBD2. This CDR3 is 12 amino acids long. Germline CDR1 is SEHNR and CDR2 is FQNEAQ (reference sequence). J was trimmed by 10 bases and V by 5 bases; bases with no gene match: 5. The CDR3 nucleotides read TGTGCCAGCAGCCCTAGCGGGCGAGCGCAGTATTTT. Residues: CASSPSGRAQYF.

Remarks on this clonotype: Germline and junction disagree at one end, which may indicate a read error. The gene calls are TRBV6-5 and TRBJ2-7; the match to TRBD2 covers 7 bases. The germline gives CDR1 MNHEY, CDR2 SVGAGI. The CDR3 is made up of 15 amino acids. CDR3 sequence: CASSDSGEGSYEQYF. The CDR3 DNA reads as TGTGCCAGCAGTGACTCCGGGGAGGGATCCTACGAGCAGTACTTC.

In its sample, this clonotype was seen a few times. The chain is built from TRBV20-1 and TRBJ2-7, with 9 positions matching TRBD2. The J segment lost 2 bases and the V segment lost 4 bases, leaving 6 bases of the junction unmatched. CDR3 length: 14 amino acids. Germline V CDR1 and CDR2: DFQATT, SNEGSKA (reference sequence). The CDR3 loop reads CSATSAGGAYEQYF. In DNA, the CDR3 is TGCAGTGCTACCTCAGCGGGGGGTGCCTACGAGCAGTACTTC.

This clonotype was counted ten times or more. The V gene is TRBV15, the J gene TRBJ2-7, with D tentatively TRBD2 (6 bases). CDR3 length: 13 residues. The V gene's germline CDR1 is LNHNV and CDR2 YYDKDF (reference sequence). Trimming took off 1 base at V and 4 bases at J, with 8 bases between the two ends. CDR3 DNA: TGTGCCACCAGCAGAGGACGGGGGTACGAGCAGTACTTC. Amino acids: CATSRGRGYEQYF.

The chain is built from TRBV27 and TRBJ2-3, with TRBD1 matching over 7 bases. V lost 6 bases, J lost 3 bases, and 6 bases stayed unmatched. The CDR3 spans 14 residues. Germline values: CDR1 MNHEY, CDR2 SMNVEV (reference sequence). This chain's CDR3 is CASSPTGWTDTQYF. The CDR3 bases are TGTGCCAGCAGCCCGACAGGGTGGACAGATACGCAGTATTTT.

The genes are TRBV12-3 or TRBV12-4 and TRBJ1-1; 8 bases align to TRBD1. The V and J ends lost 5 bases and 6 bases, in that order; junction bases with no gene match: 11. This CDR3 has 15 amino acids. The CDR3 region is CASSQRDRRGAEAFF. As DNA, the CDR3 is TGTGCCAGCAGTCAGCGGGACAGGAGAGGGGCTGAAGCTTTCTTT.